These 29 T cell receptor beta chains share one sample of origin, sequenced in a study of T and B cells in COVID-19 patients. TRB rearrangements were amplified by multiplex PCR with BIOMED2 TRB-A/B primers. TCRdb recomputed calls from the multiplex PCR reads with MiXCR, one row per CDR3 protein. This repertoire shows under 8,500 distinct CDR3 sequences, 25% to 35% found once; its top ten account for roughly 17%. Each TRB amplification used about 230-550 ng of genomic DNA from blood. Material: blood. These receptors came from a human donor with active COVID-19.

A remark on this clonotype: Its ends do not fully match the called genes, so a read error is possible. The chain links TRBV10-3 to TRBJ2-7; D is ambiguous. The CDR3 has 14 residues. CDR1 is ENHRY and CDR2 is SYGVKD in the germline V gene. The CDR3 DNA reads TGTGCCACCAGTGACCCGTTACGGCAGTACGAGCAGTACTTC. Its translation is CATSDPLRQYEQYF.

This clonotype is labeled medium-sized. The chain employs TRBV19 and TRBJ1-3; a weak D match, TRBD1 (5 bases). From germline, CDR1 is LNHDA and CDR2 SQIVND (reference sequence). This CDR3 comprises 15 residues. V lost 8 bases and J lost 0, with 14 bases in between. The CDR3 spells CASLGEGPSGNTIYF. The DNA of the CDR3 is TGTGCCAGTCTGGGGGAGGGCCCCTCTGGAAACACCATATATTTT.

The genes are TRBV6-2 or TRBV6-3 and TRBJ2-3; 7 bases fit TRBD2. CDR1 is MNHEY, CDR2 SVGEGT, per germline. The trim removed 0 bases at V and 0 bases at J, leaving 3 bases unmatched. This CDR3 comprises 16 residues. The CDR3 nucleotides are TGTGCCAGCAGTTACTCGGGAGGGGTCAGCACAGATACGCAGTATTTT. As protein: CASSYSGGVSTDTQYF.

Within the sample, this clonotype is medium-sized. This chain uses TRBV13 with TRBJ2-7; unclear D gene. Trimming pared 5 bases from V and 3 bases from J, leaving 5 bases between. CDR1 is PRHDT, CDR2 FYEKMQ, per germline (reference sequence). This CDR3 contains 11 residues. This chain's CDR3 is CASSHNYEQYF. The CDR3 DNA sequence: TGTGCCAGCAGCCACAACTACGAGCAGTACTTC.

Turning to this clonotype: A read error may explain this, as a much larger clone is one base away. The J gene is TRBJ2-5, the V gene TRBV6-2 or TRBV6-3, with 8 bases fitting TRBD1. V was clipped by 9 bases and J by 4 bases; unmatched bases: 19. The CDR3 is 17 amino acids. Germline V gene sequence: CDR1 MNHEY, CDR2 SVGEGT. The CDR3: CARSDRDRSRAGETQYF. As DNA, the CDR3 is TGTGCCAGAAGTGACCGGGACAGGTCACGAGCGGGAGAGACCCAGTACTTC.

The table lists this clonotype with a few counts. This chain uses TRBV7-9 with TRBJ1-2, with unresolved D. This CDR3 has 14 amino acids. Germline V lookup: CDR1 SEHNR, CDR2 FQNEAQ (reference sequence). Trimming removed 4 bases from V and 6 bases from J, with 15 bases in between. The CDR3 DNA reads TGTGCCAGCAGCTCGAAGGACCGTAGACATGGCTACACCTTC. Encoded protein: CASSSKDRRHGYTF. The full variable domain, in which reference TRBV7-9 and TRBJ1-2 provide the parts outside the CDR3, is DTGVSQNPRHKITKRGQNVTFRCDPISEHNRLYWYRQTLGQGPEFLTYFQNEAQLEKSRLLSDRFSAERPKGSFSTLEIQRTEQGDSAMYLCASSSKDRRHGYTFGSGTRLTVV.

The chain employs TRBV6-4 and TRBJ2-3, with TRBD2 matching over 7 bases. The germline gives CDR1 MRHNA, CDR2 SNTAGT. The junction had 10 bases not matched to a gene; V was cut back by 10 bases and J by 6 bases. This CDR3 contains 13 residues. For the CDR3, the DNA is TGTGCCACCTCTGGGGCGGGGGTCGATACGCAGTATTTT. It yields the protein CATSGAGVDTQYF.

The J gene is TRBJ2-1, the V gene TRBV10-3; 12 nucleotides agree with TRBD2. V lost 7 bases and J lost 7; bases outside the gene matches: 5. The CDR3 contains 14 residues. CDR1 and CDR2 from the germline V gene are ENHRY and SYGVKD. The DNA of the CDR3 is TGTGCCATCACGTCTAGCGGGGGGGCAAATGAGCAGTTCTTC. It translates to CAITSSGGANEQFF.

This clonotype was counted only a few times. This chain uses TRBV6-2 or TRBV6-3 with TRBJ2-1; D might be TRBD1 or TRBD2, each matching 6 bases. Trimming shortened V by 10 bases and J by 3 bases, and 13 bases separated the two germline ends. Germline V gene lookup returns CDR1 MNHEY and CDR2 SVGEGT. The CDR3 is made up of 13 amino acids. The chain's CDR3 is CATRKGGYNEQFF. Written as DNA, the CDR3 is TGTGCCACCCGCAAGGGGGGCTACAATGAGCAGTTCTTC.

This sequence joins TRBV6-1 and TRBJ2-7, with D uncertain. CDR3 size: 17 residues. Per the germline V gene, CDR1 is MNHNS and CDR2 is SASEGT. V was pared by 6 bases and J by 3 bases, with 24 bases between. The CDR3 DNA follows: TGTGCCAGCAGCCCGGCCTTAGGGCAAGGGTACGTCTACGAGCAGTACGTC. Its translation: CASSPALGQGYVYEQYV.

The chain recombines TRBV29-1 with TRBJ2-1; 7 bases agree with TRBD1. The CDR3 length is 14 residues. Germline trimming cut 7 bases from V and 6 bases from J; bases unmatched to any gene: 12. Germline V gene lookup returns CDR1 SQVTM and CDR2 ANQGSEA. Written as DNA, the CDR3 is TGCAGCGGTGGGGTGGCAGGGGGAAGCAATGAGCAGTTCTTC. It yields the protein CSGGVAGGSNEQFF.

This clonotype was detected a few times. V is TRBV18 and J is TRBJ1-2, with 8 bases matching TRBD1. V was pared by 1 base and J by 6 bases, with 4 bases of the junction left unmatched. The V gene's germline CDR1 is KGHSH and CDR2 LQKENI. The CDR3 is 14 amino acids. CDR3 amino acids: CASSPLLQGDGYTF. In nucleotides, the CDR3 is TGTGCCAGCTCACCACTCCTACAGGGGGATGGCTACACCTTC.

On this clonotype itself: A much larger clone lies a single base off, so this may be a read error. The genes are TRBV27 and TRBJ2-7; TRBD2 might be the D (5 bases). This CDR3 has 15 residues. Germline CDR1 is MNHEY and CDR2 is SMNVEV (reference sequence). The CDR3 nucleotides are TGTGCCAGCAGTCCCCTACCGACCGGGGATTACGAGCGGTACGTC. Translating gives CASSPLPTGDYERYV.

The chain joins TRBV27 to TRBJ1-1; no reliable D call. The CDR3 spans 14 residues. Germline V gene data show CDR1 as MNHEY and CDR2 as SMNVEV (reference sequence). V was pared by 1 base and J by 1 base, with 7 bases between. The CDR3 DNA follows: TGTGCCAGCAGTTTATACGGGGAGAACACTGAAGCTTTCTTT. Amino acids: CASSLYGENTEAFF.

The V call is TRBV19, the J call TRBJ2-3; 8 positions agree with TRBD2. In germline, CDR1 is LNHDA, CDR2 SQIVND (reference sequence). Unmatched junction bases numbered 11, after V lost 5 bases and J lost 1 base. There are 17 residues in the CDR3. The CDR3 sequence: CASSVSSGGAGTDTQYF. CDR3 DNA: TGTGCCAGTAGTGTCTCCTCCGGGGGGGCCGGCACAGATACGCAGTATTTT. Complete variable domain (other parts from reference TRBV19 and TRBJ2-3): DGGITQSPKYLFRKEGQNVTLSCEQNLNHDAMYWYRQDPGQGLRLIYYSQIVNDFQKGDIAEGYSVSREKKESFPLTVTSAQKNPTAFYLCASSVSSGGAGTDTQYFGPGTRLTVL.

This rearrangement joins TRBV7-2 to TRBJ2-1; 9 nucleotides agree with TRBD2. Germline CDR1 SGHTA, CDR2 FQGNSA. J was trimmed by 8 bases and V by 1 base; bases with no gene match: 9. The CDR3 loop spans 16 amino acids. As DNA, the CDR3 is TGTGCCAGCAGCTTAGGAGAGCAGGCGGGGGGGCATGAGCAGTTCTTC. Translation: CASSLGEQAGGHEQFF.

The rearrangement uses TRBV5-1 and TRBJ2-5, with D uncertain. The CDR3 has 15 residues. Deletions cut 1 base from V and 4 bases from J, with 14 bases between. The germline V gene encodes CDR1 SGHRS and CDR2 YFSETQ. For the CDR3, the DNA is TGCGCCAGCAGCTTGCAGCGCTCCAAGGGAGAGACCCAGTACTTC. Amino acids: CASSLQRSKGETQYF.

DNA of the CDR3: TGTGCCAGCAGTTTTTGGGGTCCTAACTATGGCTACACCTTC. Its translation is CASSFWGPNYGYTF. The V and J genes are TRBV27 and TRBJ1-2; D is unclear. The CDR3 loop spans 14 amino acids. V lost 3 bases and J lost 0, with 8 bases in between. Per germline, CDR1 MNHEY and CDR2 SMNVEV (reference sequence).

This clonotype has more than one count but fewer than ten. V and J are TRBV27 and TRBJ1-5; 7 bases are a match to TRBD1. CDR1 is MNHEY, CDR2 SMNVEV, per germline (reference sequence). With V trimmed by 4 bases and J by 2 bases, 5 bases remained unmatched. This CDR3 spans 15 amino acids. CDR3 region: CASSWAGGGNQPQHF. For the CDR3, the DNA is TGTGCCAGCAGTTGGGCAGGGGGAGGCAATCAGCCCCAGCATTTT.

V is TRBV13 and J is TRBJ2-3; D ambiguous. V lost 4 bases, J lost 6 bases, and 11 bases lay in between. The CDR3 covers 13 residues. Germline assignment: CDR1 PRHDT and CDR2 FYEKMQ (reference sequence). The chain's CDR3 is CASSSLGQDTQYF. The CDR3 DNA follows: TGTGCCAGCAGCTCCCTGGGTCAGGATACGCAGTATTTT.

Relative to its sample, this clonotype is medium-sized (0.01 to 0.1%). V usage is TRBV19 and J usage is TRBJ2-1; 10 bases map to TRBD2. The CDR3 has 15 amino acids. V dropped 3 bases and J dropped 10; count of bases not matched to a gene: 9. The V gene's germline CDR1 is LNHDA and CDR2 SQIVND (reference sequence). The chain's CDR3 is CASSIDSGGALEQFF. The CDR3, as DNA: TGTGCCAGTAGTATCGACAGCGGGGGGGCTCTCGAGCAGTTCTTC.

This clonotype has a single count. The chain is built from TRBV27 and TRBJ2-1; TRBD2 aligns across 12 bases. The germline V gene has CDR1 MNHEY and CDR2 SMNVEV (reference sequence). The J segment lost 2 bases and the V segment lost 3 bases, leaving 2 bases of the junction unmatched. This CDR3 is built from 16 residues. The CDR3: CASSLTSGGAYNEQFF. The CDR3 DNA reads TGTGCCAGCAGTTTGACTAGCGGGGGAGCCTACAATGAGCAGTTCTTC.

This clonotype counts as medium-sized (0.01 to 0.1%). The V and J genes are TRBV19 and TRBJ2-2; 7 nucleotides line up with TRBD2. Losses at the gene ends were 5 bases for V and 2 bases for J; bases not matched to a gene: 11. CDR1 and CDR2 (germline): LNHDA, SQIVND (reference sequence). The CDR3 is made up of 17 amino acids. The CDR3 here is CASSQDGTIRNTGELFF. CDR3 in DNA: TGTGCCAGTAGTCAGGACGGGACTATACGAAACACCGGGGAGCTGTTTTTT.

This clonotype qualifies as medium-sized. CDR3 sequence: CASSIGHTEAFF. The CDR3 DNA follows: TGTGCCAGTAGTATTGGGCACACTGAAGCTTTCTTT. The chain is built from TRBV19 and TRBJ1-1; no clear D gene. The germline V gene encodes CDR1 LNHDA and CDR2 SQIVND (reference sequence). V was clipped by 3 bases and J by 3 bases, with 5 bases between them. This CDR3 region has 12 residues. The full variable domain, completed using reference TRBV19 and TRBJ1-1, is DGGITQSPKYLFRKEGQNVTLSCEQNLNHDAMYWYRQDPGQGLRLIYYSQIVNDFQKGDIAEGYSVSREKKESFPLTVTSAQKNPTAFYLCASSIGHTEAFFGQGTRLTVV.

The rearrangement uses TRBV7-6 and TRBJ2-1; TRBD2 agrees at 8 bases. Germline CDR1 SGHVS, CDR2 FNYEAQ. Trimming took 1 base from V and 0 from J; bases not matched to a gene: 8. The CDR3 consists of 18 residues. The CDR3 protein is CASSLGSVAGSSYNEQFF. CDR3 in DNA: TGTGCCAGCAGCTTAGGTTCAGTAGCGGGGAGCTCCTACAATGAGCAGTTCTTC.

This clonotype showed up just a few times. The chain employs TRBV12-3 or TRBV12-4 and TRBJ1-5; no clear D gene. Trimming shortened V by 3 bases and J by 6 bases, and 6 bases separated the two germline ends. The CDR3 has 12 residues. The CDR3 loop is CASSFGGQPQHF. The CDR3 DNA reads as TGTGCCAGCAGTTTTGGAGGTCAGCCCCAGCATTTT.

This clonotype came up a few times. The chain couples TRBV5-6 to TRBJ2-7, with D possibly being TRBD1 (6 bases). The CDR3 has 13 amino acids. Trimming left V 1 base short and J 4 bases short, with 9 bases between. CDR1 is SGHDT, CDR2 YYEEEE, per germline. The CDR3 sequence is CASSLRTAYEQYV. Written as DNA, the CDR3 is TGTGCCAGCAGCTTGAGGACAGCTTACGAGCAGTACGTC.

This clonotype is termed medium-sized. This chain links TRBV27 with TRBJ2-1, with 8 bases lining up with TRBD1. Trimming took 5 bases from V and 4 from J; bases not matched to a gene: 16. Per germline, CDR1 MNHEY and CDR2 SMNVEV (reference sequence). This CDR3 is built from 18 residues. CDR3 sequence reads: CASSTTSPGQGYYNEQFF. Written as DNA, the CDR3 is TGTGCCAGCAGTACTACTTCACCAGGACAGGGCTATTACAATGAGCAGTTCTTC.

This clonotype qualifies as large. V gene TRBV19 combines with J gene TRBJ1-5; D gene uncertain. Germline assignment: CDR1 LNHDA and CDR2 SQIVND (reference sequence). Between the trimmed V and J ends, which lost 8 bases and 3 bases, there was a span of 11 bases. This CDR3 is built from 13 residues. CDR3 protein: CASDIRFNQPQHF. For the CDR3, the DNA is TGTGCCAGTGATATCAGGTTCAATCAGCCCCAGCATTTT.